The following is a T cell receptor beta chain sequence with its context. V was shortened by 3 bases and J by 4 bases, with 17 bases between the two germline ends. CDR3 length: 15 residues. CDR1 is SGDLS, CDR2 YYNGEE, per germline. This sample was included in a study of cytomegalovirus exposure and HLA in healthy donors. The PCR used 60 Vbeta and 13 Jbeta primers. Some clones are missing from TCRdb's copy, which holds only in-frame ones; the method was immunoSEQ multiplex PCR. Its table records roughly 31,000 clones. The chain combines TRBV9 with TRBJ2-7, with D perhaps matching TRBD1 (6 bases). The TCR sequence derives from a man in his thirties or forties in good health and CMV-seronegative. The sequenced sample consisted of PBMCs. This chain's CDR3 is CASSGSSGTKYEQYF. Written as DNA, the CDR3 is TGTGCCAGCAGCGGTAGCTCCGGGACAAAGTACGAGCAGTACTTC.